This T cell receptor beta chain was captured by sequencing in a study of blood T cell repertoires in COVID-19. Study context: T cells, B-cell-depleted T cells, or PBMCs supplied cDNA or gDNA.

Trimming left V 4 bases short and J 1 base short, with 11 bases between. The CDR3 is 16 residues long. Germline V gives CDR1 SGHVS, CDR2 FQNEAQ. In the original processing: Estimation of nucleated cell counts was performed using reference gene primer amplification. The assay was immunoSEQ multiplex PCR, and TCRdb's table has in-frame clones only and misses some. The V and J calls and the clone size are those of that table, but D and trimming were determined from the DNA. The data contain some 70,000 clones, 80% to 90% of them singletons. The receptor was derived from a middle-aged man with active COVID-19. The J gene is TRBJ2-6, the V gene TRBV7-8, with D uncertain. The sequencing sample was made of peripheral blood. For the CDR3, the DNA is TGTGCCAGCAGCTGGCAACCTAGGTCTGGGGCCAACGTCCTGACTTTC. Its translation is CASSWQPRSGANVLTF.